This T cell receptor (beta chain) stems from a study of cytomegalovirus exposure and HLA in healthy donors. Study-wide background: Counted in an early data release were 85 million or so unique TCRs from HLA-typed donors. Study conclusions and caveats: A later analysis reportedly found fewer N-insertions in an Asian-associated ancestry cluster than the roughly 670-donor mean.

The study ran its PCR with 60 Vbeta and 13 Jbeta primers. Original processing notes: Later analysis identified tens of millions of unique TCR beta chains, roughly 11 million shared. Some clones are missing from TCRdb's copy, which holds only in-frame ones; the method was immunoSEQ multiplex PCR. D and trimming come from the DNA, and the V and J calls and clone size come from that table. The table lists 100,000 or so clones, approximately 70% of them singletons, with less than 5% in the top ten. After removal of 4 bases from V and 0 bases from J, the junction contained 5 bases not matched to a gene. Germline V gives CDR1 SGHNT, CDR2 YYREEE (reference sequence). This CDR3 contains 16 residues. For this clone: Its cognate antigen is unknown.

The clonotype comes from a woman aged 18 to 35 in good health and CMV-seropositive. Sequencing was performed on PBMCs. J is TRBJ2-4 and V is TRBV5-4, with 9 positions matching TRBD1. This CDR3 reads CASSPRTGVAKNIQYF. In nucleotides, the CDR3 is TGTGCCAGCAGCCCACGGACAGGGGTAGCCAAAAACATTCAGTACTTC.